This passage covers 24 T cell receptor beta chains from one sample sequenced in a study of breast tumors, draining lymph nodes, adjacent tissues. Each CDR3 protein gets one entry after TCRdb re-called the multiplex PCR reads with MiXCR. Here the sample spans about 270,000 distinct CDR3 sequences, around 31% being singletons. Samples came from axillary lymph nodes draining the breast cancer. The sequenced sample was axillary lymph node tissue. The receptors shown here come from a female donor with breast cancer. Some clones in this sample may be carry-over from other donors' samples.

The CDR3 nucleotides are TGTGCCAGCAGCATGATCGGACAGGAACAAGCTTTCTTT. Translated: CASSMIGQEQAFF. The V call is TRBV7-3, the J call TRBJ1-1; the match to TRBD1 covers 7 bases. Losses at the gene ends were 5 bases for V and 9 bases for J; bases not matched to a gene: 9. The CDR3 has 13 residues. Per the germline V gene, CDR1 is SGHTA and CDR2 is FQGTGA.

For this clonotype: This sequence may be a read error, since a much larger clone differs from it by one base. The chain carries TRBV7-9 and TRBJ2-1; a weak D match, TRBD2 (6 bases). Germline lookup yields CDR1 SEHNR and CDR2 FQNEAQ (reference sequence). The CDR3 is 15 amino acids. V was cut by 9 bases and J by 4 bases, with 19 bases left in between. CDR3 sequence (DNA): TGTGCCAGTAGTTTCGTCGGGGAGGTATACAATGAGCAGTTCTTC. Translating it yields CASSFVGEVYNEQFF.

This clonotype was recorded at least ten times. The chain combines TRBV5-1 with TRBJ2-5; D is perhaps TRBD1 (6 bases). The CDR3 is 14 residues long. CDR1 and CDR2 from the germline V gene are SGHRS and YFSETQ. Trimming cost V 4 bases and J 4 bases, with 14 bases left between them. The CDR3 region is CASSPTTGRETQYF. Written as DNA, the CDR3 is TGCGCCAGCAGCCCAACTACAGGGAGAGAGACCCAGTACTTC.

This clonotype was observed at least ten times. The chain is built from TRBV10-3 and TRBJ2-7, with D perhaps matching TRBD2 (5 bases). The CDR3 has 12 amino acids. Trimming took off 8 bases at V and 5 bases at J, with 13 bases between the two ends. Germline V gene lookup returns CDR1 ENHRY and CDR2 SYGVKD. The CDR3, as DNA: TGTGCCATCTCTCCCCTAGCAGACGAGCAGTACTTC. This encodes CAISPLADEQYF.

This rearrangement joins TRBV6-5 to TRBJ2-1; 7 bases line up with TRBD2. CDR1 is MNHEY and CDR2 is SVGAGI in the germline V gene. This CDR3 has 15 amino acids. The J segment lost 8 bases and the V segment lost 2 bases, leaving 9 bases of the junction unmatched. The CDR3 region is CASSYRFGEGYEQFF. CDR3 in DNA: TGTGCCAGCAGTTACAGGTTCGGGGAGGGCTATGAGCAGTTCTTC.

This clonotype was seen many times. The V call is TRBV19, the J call TRBJ2-7, with a weak D call TRBD2 (6 bases). Germline loops: CDR1 LNHDA, CDR2 SQIVND (reference sequence). This CDR3 contains 13 residues. V gave up 3 bases and J gave up 3 bases, with 9 bases separating them. CDR3 in amino acids: CASSIAGIYEQYF. The CDR3 region has the DNA TGTGCCAGTAGTATCGCGGGAATCTACGAGCAGTACTTC.

This clonotype came up a few times. The rearrangement joins TRBV13 to TRBJ2-7; no definite D call. There are 13 residues in the CDR3. Germline V gene sequence: CDR1 PRHDT, CDR2 FYEKMQ (reference sequence). Trimming took off 3 bases at V and 5 bases at J, with 11 bases between the two ends. CDR3 sequence: CASSFRTGDEQYF. CDR3 DNA sequence: TGTGCCAGCAGCTTCCGTACGGGCGACGAGCAGTACTTC.

In its sample, this clonotype was seen many times. V usage is TRBV20-1 and J usage is TRBJ2-1; 7 positions agree with TRBD2. The CDR3 is 12 amino acids. Trimming took 0 bases from V and 12 from J; bases not matched to a gene: 5. CDR1 is DFQATT, CDR2 SNEGSKA, per germline (reference sequence). The CDR3 loop reads CSARDLGEGQFF. The CDR3 DNA reads TGCAGTGCTAGAGATTTAGGGGAGGGGCAGTTCTTC.

This clonotype was seen just once. A read error may explain this, as a much larger clone is one base away. J is TRBJ2-1 and V is TRBV12-3 or TRBV12-4, with 8 positions matching TRBD2. The CDR3 sequence is 14 residues long. CDR3 region: CAGSSAGDYNEQFF. CDR3 coding DNA: TGTGCCGGCAGTTCAGCGGGAGACTACAATGAGCAGTTCTTC.

This clonotype was observed many times. The chain has TRBV5-1 and TRBJ2-1; 11 positions match TRBD2. This CDR3 spans 15 amino acids. Germline V gives CDR1 SGHRS, CDR2 YFSETQ. After removal of 4 bases from V and 6 bases from J, the junction contained 6 bases not matched to a gene. The CDR3 sequence is CASSEAGTSGNEQFF. The CDR3 DNA reads as TGCGCCAGCAGCGAAGCCGGGACTAGCGGCAATGAGCAGTTCTTC.

The V gene is TRBV9, the J gene TRBJ2-3; 13 bases fit TRBD2. In germline, CDR1 is SGDLS, CDR2 YYNGEE. V lost 0 bases to trimming and J lost 11 bases; unmatched junction nucleotides: 21. The CDR3 is 20 residues long. DNA of the CDR3: TGTGCCAGCAGCGTAGGTCGGAGACTAGCGGGAGGAGCCTTAACAAATGAGCAGTATTTT. This encodes CASSVGRRLAGGALTNEQYF.

Concerning this clonotype itself: A much larger clone is a single base away; this may be a read error. This chain connects TRBV6-5 to TRBJ2-3; 9 nucleotides match TRBD2. CDR1 and CDR2 from the germline V gene are MNHEY and SVGAGI. V lost 7 bases and J lost 0; bases outside the gene matches: 14. The CDR3 is made up of 18 amino acids. CDR3 amino acids: CASNRLAGGPGSTDTQYF. The CDR3, as DNA: TGTGCCAGCAACAGGTTGGCGGGAGGGCCAGGTAGCACAGATACGCAGTATTTT.

With respect to this clonotype: Germline is not matched at one junction end, which may reflect a read error. The chain employs TRBV6-6 and TRBJ2-1; the D is unclear. The CDR3 covers 16 residues. CDR1 and CDR2 from the germline V gene are MNHNY and SVGAGI (reference sequence). For the CDR3, the DNA is TGTGCCAGCAGTCACTCTCCGGTCCCCCCGACTAATGAGCAGTTCTTC. Amino acid sequence: CASSHSPVPPTNEQFF.

On this clonotype: Being one base from a much bigger clone, this may be a read error. The CDR3 is CASSSGQVVGDTQHF. For the CDR3, the DNA is TGTGCCAGCAGCTCGGGACAGGTAGTAGGAGATACGCAGCATTTT. J is TRBJ2-3 and V is TRBV7-2; 8 bases agree with TRBD1. The assigned J gene may be wrong: the sequence end matches TRBJ1-5 better. Germline-derived CDR1 and CDR2 are SGHTA and FQGNSA. This CDR3 contains 15 residues.

Notes on this clonotype: A much larger clone sits a single nucleotide away, making a read error possible. The rearrangement links TRBV5-4 to TRBJ1-4, with 8 bases aligning to TRBD1. Germline V gene sequence: CDR1 SGHNT, CDR2 YYREEE (reference sequence). The CDR3 totals 18 residues. CDR3 DNA: TGTGCCAGCAGCCCTGGACAGGGTCCCCGGGTAGCTAATGAAAAACTGGTTTTT. This codes for CASSPGQGPRVANEKLVF.

This clonotype was picked up many times. The chain couples TRBV10-3 to TRBJ1-2, with D perhaps TRBD1 (6 bases). Trimming pared 4 bases from V and 7 bases from J, leaving 16 bases between. From germline, CDR1 is ENHRY and CDR2 SYGVKD. The CDR3 runs to 14 residues. In DNA form, the CDR3 reads TGTGCCATCAGTGGAACAGGGAACGCGGTTGGCTACACCTTC. It encodes CAISGTGNAVGYTF.

This clonotype was seen a handful of times. The chain carries TRBV28 and TRBJ2-7, with 9 bases identical to TRBD1. The germline CDR1 and CDR2 sequences are MDHEN and SYDVKM. Trimming at V came to 6 bases and at J to 2 bases, leaving 8 bases not matched to a gene. The CDR3 extends over 15 amino acids. CDR3 sequence reads: CASSFAGTGTYEQYF. The CDR3 DNA sequence: TGTGCCAGCAGCTTTGCCGGGACAGGGACCTACGAGCAGTACTTC. The whole variable domain, remainder taken from reference TRBV28 and TRBJ2-7, is DVKVTQSSRYLVKRTGEKVFLECVQDMDHENMFWYRQDPGLGLRLIYFSYDVKMKEKGDIPEGYSVSREKKERFSLILESASTNQTSMYLCASSFAGTGTYEQYFGPGTRLTVT.

This clonotype was picked up a small number of times. The V and J genes are TRBV6-1 and TRBJ1-3; possible D gene TRBD1, 5 bases. Trimming removed 2 bases from V and 4 bases from J, with 12 bases in between. This CDR3 region has 15 residues. Germline V lookup: CDR1 MNHNS, CDR2 SASEGT. CDR3 bases: TGTGCCAGCAGTGAAAGTGGGGCAGGGGGAAACACCATATATTTT. Its protein is CASSESGAGGNTIYF.

The sample holds many counts of this clonotype. The chain has TRBV10-2 and TRBJ2-3; D unresolved. V was clipped by 4 bases and J by 6 bases, with 8 bases between them. CDR3 length: 12 residues. The germline V gene has CDR1 WSHSY and CDR2 SAAADI. CDR3 bases: TGCGCCAGCAGTGGAGTTGCGGATACGCAGTATTTT. It codes for CASSGVADTQYF.

J is TRBJ1-1 and V is TRBV19, with D unclear. Looked up from germline, CDR1 is LNHDA and CDR2 is SQIVND (reference sequence). Trimming left V 1 base short and J 4 bases short, with 7 bases between. CDR3 size: 13 residues. As DNA, the CDR3 is TGTGCCAGTAGTATAGCGGCCCCCACTGAAGCTTTCTTT. Translation gives CASSIAAPTEAFF.

With respect to this clonotype: A read error may be the cause here, since a much bigger clone is one base away. The rearrangement uses TRBV24-1 and TRBJ2-4; D might be TRBD2 (6 bases). The CDR3 runs to 17 residues. Germline-derived CDR1 and CDR2 are KGHDR and SFDVKD. V was pared by 4 bases and J by 0 bases, with 15 bases between. This chain's CDR3 is CATSDLRAGQAKNIQYF. As DNA, the CDR3 is TGTGCCACCAGTGACTTAAGGGCGGGGCAAGCCAAAAACATTCAGTACTTC.

The sample holds many counts of this clonotype. The chain combines TRBV9 with TRBJ1-3; D unclear. The V gene's germline CDR1 is SGDLS and CDR2 YYNGEE. The CDR3 sequence is 16 residues long. Deletions cut 2 bases from V and 1 base from J, with 13 bases between. The CDR3 DNA reads TGTGCCAGCAGCGTCGCAGACACCCGGTCTGGAAACACCATATATTTT. Translating it yields CASSVADTRSGNTIYF.

This clonotype was counted only a few times. This may be a read error, as it is one base from a much larger clone. The CDR3 end shows no conserved phenylalanine or tryptophan, and so a read error is likely. The chain has TRBV11-2 and TRBJ1-2; tentative D call: TRBD1 (5 bases). The V end lost 1 base, the J end lost 10 bases, and 13 bases lay between the germline ends. CDR1 SGHAT and CDR2 FQNNGV come from the germline V gene. The CDR3 covers 13 residues. This CDR3 is CASSLVTGLVYTL. The DNA for the CDR3 is TGTGCCAGCAGCTTAGTAACGGGGCTCGTCTACACCCTC.

A word on this clonotype: With a much larger clone just one base away, this may be a read error. This chain joins TRBV5-1 and TRBJ2-2; D unresolved. CDR3 length: 13 amino acids. Germline values: CDR1 SGHRS, CDR2 YFSETQ. V was clipped by 3 bases and J by 5 bases, with 8 bases between them. The CDR3 nucleotides read TGCGCCAGCAGCTCGATGACGACCGGGGAGCTGTTTTTT. Protein: CASSSMTTGELFF.